The T cell receptor (beta chain) under discussion was sequenced for a study of cytomegalovirus exposure and HLA in healthy donors. As for the donors, each was a healthy bone marrow donor. A multiplex PCR was run with 60 Vbeta primers and 13 Jbeta primers. This table comes from immunoSEQ multiplex PCR, and its TCRdb copy is limited to in-frame clones, with some not included. The sample holds around 94,000 clones, 50% to 80% seen once. This clone was detected only a few times. Its antigen is still unknown. J lost 0 bases, V lost 5 bases, and 7 bases had no gene match. CDR1 and CDR2 from the germline V gene are MNHNY and SVGAGI (reference sequence). CDR3 length equals 16 residues. Points from the study as a whole: In a later analysis, specific HLA alleles were associated with under 20,000 TCR beta sequences at a 0.05 false discovery rate. In a later analysis, parvovirus B19, influenza, CMV and Epstein-Barr virus appeared linked to several top co-occurrence clusters. Accounts indicate the classifier identified cytomegalovirus status with strong specificity and sensitivity.

The chain is built from TRBV6-6 and TRBJ2-7, with 10 bases identical to TRBD2. This sequence originates from a man aged 25 to 40 in good health and CMV-seronegative. The sample comprised PBMCs. The DNA of the CDR3 is TGTGCCAGCAGTCAACGGACTAGCGGCAGCTCCTACGAGCAGTACTTC. Translating it yields CASSQRTSGSSYEQYF.